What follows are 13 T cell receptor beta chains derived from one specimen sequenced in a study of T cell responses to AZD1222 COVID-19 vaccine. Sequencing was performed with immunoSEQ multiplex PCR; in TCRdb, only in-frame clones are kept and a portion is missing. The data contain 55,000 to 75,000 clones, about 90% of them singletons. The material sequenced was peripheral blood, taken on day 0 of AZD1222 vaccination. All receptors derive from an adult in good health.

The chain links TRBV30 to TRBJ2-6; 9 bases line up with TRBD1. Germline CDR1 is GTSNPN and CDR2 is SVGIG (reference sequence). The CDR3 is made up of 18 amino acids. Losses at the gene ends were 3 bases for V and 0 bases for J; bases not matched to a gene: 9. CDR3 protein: CAWRKRGQGNSGANVLTF. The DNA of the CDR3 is TGTGCCTGGAGAAAAAGGGGACAGGGAAACTCTGGGGCCAACGTCCTGACTTTC.

CDR3 DNA: TGTGCCAGCAGCTTGGATGGTGCTAGCATCTACGAGCAGTACTTC. It encodes CASSLDGASIYEQYF. This chain uses TRBV5-4 with TRBJ2-7; D is possibly TRBD2 (5 bases). This CDR3 is 15 amino acids long. Trimming removed 0 bases from V and 3 bases from J, with 13 bases in between. Germline assignment: CDR1 SGHNT and CDR2 YYREEE (reference sequence).

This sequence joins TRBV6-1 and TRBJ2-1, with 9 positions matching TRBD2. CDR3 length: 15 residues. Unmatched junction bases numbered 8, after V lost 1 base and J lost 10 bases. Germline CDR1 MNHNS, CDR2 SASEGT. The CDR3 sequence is CASSEVGVAGEEQFF. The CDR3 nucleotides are TGTGCCAGCAGTGAAGTCGGGGTAGCGGGGGAGGAGCAGTTCTTC.

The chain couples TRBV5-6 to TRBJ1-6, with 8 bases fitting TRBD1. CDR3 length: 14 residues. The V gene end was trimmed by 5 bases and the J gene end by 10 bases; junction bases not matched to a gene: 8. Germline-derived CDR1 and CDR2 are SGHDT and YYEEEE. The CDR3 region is CASSPRQGRSPLHF. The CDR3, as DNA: TGTGCCAGCAGTCCTAGACAGGGGAGATCACCCCTCCACTTT.

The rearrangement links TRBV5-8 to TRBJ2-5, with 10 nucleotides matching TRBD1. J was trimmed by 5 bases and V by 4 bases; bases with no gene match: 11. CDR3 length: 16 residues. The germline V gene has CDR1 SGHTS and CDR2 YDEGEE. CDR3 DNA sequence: TGTGCCAGCAGCAAGGGACAGGGGCGAGACTCGGAGACCCAGTACTTC. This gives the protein CASSKGQGRDSETQYF.

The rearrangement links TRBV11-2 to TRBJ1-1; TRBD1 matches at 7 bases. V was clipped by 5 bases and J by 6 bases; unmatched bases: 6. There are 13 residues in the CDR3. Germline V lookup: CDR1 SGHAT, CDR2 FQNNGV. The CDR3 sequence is CASSPDRSPEAFF. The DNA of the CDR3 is TGTGCCAGCAGCCCGGACAGGTCGCCTGAAGCTTTCTTT.

The CDR3 reads CASSRSRDTLHGELFF. CDR3 sequence (DNA): TGTGCCAGCAGCCGGAGCCGGGACACCTTACACGGGGAGCTGTTTTTT. The chain carries TRBV3-1 (or the pseudogene TRBV3-2) and TRBJ2-2, with D perhaps TRBD1 (6 bases). Looked up from germline, CDR1 is LGHDT and CDR2 is YNNKEL (reference sequence). The CDR3 is 16 amino acids. V lost 4 bases and J lost 7, with 19 bases in between.

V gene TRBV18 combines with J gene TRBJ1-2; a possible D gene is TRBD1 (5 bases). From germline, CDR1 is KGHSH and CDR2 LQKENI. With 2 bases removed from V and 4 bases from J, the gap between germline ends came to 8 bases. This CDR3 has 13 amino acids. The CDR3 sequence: CASSPSGPYGYTF. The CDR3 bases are TGTGCCAGCTCACCATCAGGGCCCTATGGCTACACCTTC.

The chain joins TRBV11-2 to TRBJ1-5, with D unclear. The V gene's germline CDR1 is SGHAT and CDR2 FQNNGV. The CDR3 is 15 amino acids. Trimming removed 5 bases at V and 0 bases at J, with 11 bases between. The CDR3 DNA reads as TGTGCCAGCAGCCCCAACCTCGGTAGCAATCAGCCCCAGCATTTT. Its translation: CASSPNLGSNQPQHF. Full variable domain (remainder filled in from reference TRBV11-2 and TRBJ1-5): EAGVAQSPRYKIIEKRQSVAFWCNPISGHATLYWYQQILGQGPKLLIQFQNNGVVDDSQLPKDRFSAERLKGVDSTLKIQPAKLEDSAVYLCASSPNLGSNQPQHFGDGTRLSIL.

The CDR3 DNA reads TGTGCCAGCTCACCACCGGGCACCTCTGGGGAGCTGTTTTTT. It specifies CASSPPGTSGELFF. This sequence joins TRBV18 and TRBJ2-2; no reliable D call. Germline CDR1 and CDR2: KGHSH and LQKENI. The CDR3 is made up of 14 amino acids. V lost 0 bases to trimming and J lost 8 bases, with 10 bases between them.

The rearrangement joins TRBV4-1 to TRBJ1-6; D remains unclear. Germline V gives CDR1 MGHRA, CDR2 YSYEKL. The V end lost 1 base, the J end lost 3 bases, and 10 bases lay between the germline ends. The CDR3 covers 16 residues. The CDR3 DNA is TGCGCCAGCAGCCAAGTTGGACGGAACTATAATTCACCCCTCCACTTT. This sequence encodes CASSQVGRNYNSPLHF.

In nucleotides, the CDR3 is TGTGCCAGCAGCTGGACAGGGGGCGAGGGAAAACTGTTTTTT. Protein sequence: CASSWTGGEGKLFF. The rearrangement uses TRBV7-6 and TRBJ1-4; 11 bases map to TRBD1. This CDR3 spans 14 amino acids. J lost 10 bases, V lost 4 bases, and 5 bases had no gene match. Per the germline V gene, CDR1 is SGHVS and CDR2 is FNYEAQ.

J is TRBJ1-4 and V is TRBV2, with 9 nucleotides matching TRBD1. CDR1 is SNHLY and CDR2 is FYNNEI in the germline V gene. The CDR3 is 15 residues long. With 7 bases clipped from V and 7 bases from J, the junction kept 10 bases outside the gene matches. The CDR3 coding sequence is TGTGCCAGCACCCAGCAGGGACAGGGTGGTGAAAAACTGTTTTTT. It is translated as CASTQQGQGGEKLFF.